Following are 23 T cell receptor beta chains from one sample sequenced in a study of shared T cell receptors in the human thymus. Method: immunoSEQ multiplex PCR; TCRdb's copy keeps in-frame clones and lacks some. This sample has 500,000 to 750,000 clones, with approximately 87% found just once. Another study also made use of these data, one on human thymus T cells.

The specimen was thymocytes. The origin of the receptors is a boy younger than two with a congenital heart defect.

The CDR3 DNA reads as TGTGCCAGCAGTCAGTCGGGGGCAGATACGCAGTATTTT. As protein: CASSQSGADTQYF. The V and J genes are TRBV14 and TRBJ2-3; weak D call: TRBD2 (6 bases). The CDR3 extends over 13 amino acids. V was pared by 6 bases and J by 4 bases, with 11 bases between. Germline assignment: CDR1 SGHDN and CDR2 FVKESK.

This clone was seen a single time. The gene calls are TRBV6-5 and TRBJ2-3, with 10 bases identical to TRBD2. This CDR3 has 14 amino acids. Germline V gives CDR1 MNHEY, CDR2 SVGAGI. The V gene end was trimmed by 6 bases and the J gene end by 2 bases; junction bases not matched to a gene: 2. The CDR3 protein is CASRTSGHTDTQYF. DNA of the CDR3: TGTGCCAGCAGGACTAGCGGGCACACAGATACGCAGTATTTT.

The V call is TRBV11-2, the J call TRBJ2-1; no reliable D call. V was pared by 6 bases and J by 10 bases, with 13 bases between. Looked up from germline, CDR1 is SGHAT and CDR2 is FQNNGV. CDR3 length: 12 amino acids. The CDR3 reads CASSLDGYEQFF. The CDR3 region has the DNA TGTGCCAGCAGTCTAGACGGTTACGAGCAGTTCTTC. The full variable domain, its missing parts supplied by reference TRBV11-2 and TRBJ2-1, is EAGVAQSPRYKIIEKRQSVAFWCNPISGHATLYWYQQILGQGPKLLIQFQNNGVVDDSQLPKDRFSAERLKGVDSTLKIQPAKLEDSAVYLCASSLDGYEQFFGPGTRLTVL.

V usage is TRBV7-8 and J usage is TRBJ2-2; 11 nucleotides align to TRBD2. The length of the CDR3 is 19 residues. Trimming cost V 1 base and J 2 bases; bases outside gene matches: 9. Germline loops: CDR1 SGHVS, CDR2 FQNEAQ. The CDR3 nucleotides are TGTGCCAGCAGCTTAGTCCGCGCGGGACTAGCGGAAAACACCGGGGAGCTGTTTTTT. This encodes CASSLVRAGLAENTGELFF.

This clone was observed a single time. The J gene is TRBJ2-3, the V gene TRBV19, with unresolved D. Germline V CDR1 and CDR2: LNHDA, SQIVND (reference sequence). V was pared by 6 bases and J by 2 bases, with 6 bases between. The CDR3 sequence is 12 residues long. Written as DNA, the CDR3 is TGTGCCAGTAGCGGAGACACAGATACGCAGTATTTT. It yields the protein CASSGDTDTQYF.

To note about this clone: This CDR3 is also generated by other DNA sequences in the sample. V and J are TRBV5-6 and TRBJ2-1; no clear D. Trimming took 4 bases from V and 8 from J, leaving 7 bases between them. Germline CDR1 reads SGHDT; CDR2 reads YYEEEE. The CDR3 is 11 residues long. CDR3 DNA sequence: TGTGCCAGCAGCCTATCCGATGAGCAGTTCTTC. Translating it yields CASSLSDEQFF. The complete variable domain, with remaining parts taken from reference TRBV5-6 and TRBJ2-1, reads DAGVTQSPTHLIKTRGQQVTLRCSPKSGHDTVSWYQQALGQGPQFIFQYYEEEERQRGNFPDRFSGHQFPNYSSELNVNALLLGDSALYLCASSLSDEQFFGPGTRLTVL.

This chain joins TRBV30 and TRBJ2-5; 7 bases fit TRBD2. Unmatched junction bases numbered 17, after V lost 3 bases and J lost 1 base. Germline assignment: CDR1 GTSNPN and CDR2 SVGIG (reference sequence). The CDR3 extends over 18 amino acids. The CDR3 spells CAWSANPQLARLQETQYF. CDR3 coding DNA: TGTGCCTGGAGCGCGAATCCTCAACTAGCGAGACTCCAAGAGACCCAGTACTTC.

V gene TRBV11-3 combines with J gene TRBJ2-3, with no clear D. CDR3 size: 14 residues. V was pared by 4 bases and J by 4 bases, with 12 bases between. CDR1 SGHNT and CDR2 YENEEA come from the germline V gene. CDR3 in amino acids: CASSSHKLPDTQYF. As DNA, the CDR3 is TGTGCCAGCAGCTCCCATAAGCTTCCAGATACGCAGTATTTT.

This clone has only one observation. This chain links TRBV15 with TRBJ1-3; D may be TRBD1 (5 bases). V was shortened by 1 base and J by 11 bases, with 18 bases between the two germline ends. This CDR3 comprises 15 residues. Germline-derived CDR1 and CDR2 are LNHNV and YYDKDF (reference sequence). CDR3 protein: CATSRALQNGAAIYF. The CDR3 DNA sequence: TGTGCCACCAGCAGAGCATTACAAAATGGGGCGGCCATATATTTT.

The rearrangement joins TRBV5-4 to TRBJ2-3; 7 bases line up with TRBD2. V lost 2 bases and J lost 0; bases outside the gene matches: 6. The V gene's germline CDR1 is SGHNT and CDR2 YYREEE (reference sequence). The CDR3 totals 16 residues. CDR3 region: CASSFPREDSTDTQYF. The CDR3 nucleotides read TGTGCCAGCAGCTTTCCCCGGGAGGACAGCACAGATACGCAGTATTTT.

J is TRBJ1-4 and V is TRBV4-3; the D gene is possibly TRBD1 (5 bases). This CDR3 region has 15 residues. Per germline, CDR1 LGHNA and CDR2 YSLEER. Trimming removed 4 bases at V and 8 bases at J, with 17 bases between. This CDR3 reads CASSRNITRGEKLFF. The CDR3 DNA reads as TGCGCCAGCAGCCGAAACATAACCCGGGGGGAAAAACTGTTTTTT.

CDR3 in amino acids: CSVERVSTDTQYF. The CDR3 bases are TGCAGCGTTGAGCGGGTTAGCACAGATACGCAGTATTTT. The chain employs TRBV29-1 and TRBJ2-3, with a tentative D call TRBD2 (5 bases). The germline V gene has CDR1 SQVTM and CDR2 ANQGSEA. V was shortened by 3 bases and J by 0 bases, with 7 bases between the two germline ends. The CDR3 is 13 amino acids.

This chain joins TRBV7-2 and TRBJ1-2; D unresolved. The CDR3 is 15 residues long. Germline CDR1 and CDR2: SGHTA and FQGNSA. The germline V and J ends were trimmed by 7 bases and 4 bases, with 19 bases remaining between them. CDR3 DNA sequence: TGTGCCAGCAACCCCGGGGTAGTCCACCTCTATGGCTACACCTTC. Translating it yields CASNPGVVHLYGYTF. Full variable domain (remainder filled in from reference TRBV7-2 and TRBJ1-2): GAGVSQSPSNKVTEKGKDVELRCDPISGHTALYWYRQSLGQGLEFLIYFQGNSAPDKSGLPSDRFSAERTGGSVSTLTIQRTQQEDSAVYLCASNPGVVHLYGYTFGSGTRLTVV.

This chain connects TRBV29-1 to TRBJ2-5, with 13 bases that match TRBD2. This CDR3 has 15 residues. Germline CDR1 reads SQVTM; CDR2 reads ANQGSEA. V lost 7 bases to trimming and J lost 1 base; unmatched junction nucleotides: 6. The CDR3, as DNA: TGCAGCGCCCTGGGACTAGCGGGGCCCCAAGAGACCCAGTACTTC. Translated, it gives CSALGLAGPQETQYF.

This chain links TRBV5-1 with TRBJ2-3, with D maybe TRBD1 (5 bases). The V end was cut by 6 bases, the J end by 7 bases, with 21 bases between. Germline-derived CDR1 and CDR2 are SGHRS and YFSETQ. This CDR3 contains 15 residues. CDR3 DNA: TGCGCCAGCACCCTGGACATCGTGGGCATAAATACGCAGTATTTT. Translating it yields CASTLDIVGINTQYF.

V is TRBV7-9 and J is TRBJ2-1, with D maybe TRBD1 (6 bases). The CDR3 sequence is 16 residues long. V shed 5 bases and J shed 3 bases, with 17 bases lying between them. Germline V CDR1 and CDR2: SEHNR, FQNEAQ (reference sequence). The CDR3 coding sequence is TGTGCCAGCAGCCCCCGAGGGGGTTCCGTCTACAATGAGCAGTTCTTC. This sequence encodes CASSPRGGSVYNEQFF.

This chain uses TRBV6-5 with TRBJ2-1; TRBD2 might be the D (7 bases). This CDR3 spans 16 amino acids. V lost 4 bases to trimming and J lost 6 bases, with 19 bases between them. Germline CDR1 reads MNHEY; CDR2 reads SVGAGI. In nucleotides, the CDR3 is TGTGCCAGCAGTTCCCCACAGGGAAGCGGGACCAATGAGCAGTTCTTC. Protein product: CASSSPQGSGTNEQFF.

The chain employs TRBV7-2 and TRBJ2-7; TRBD2 matches 10 bases. The germline V gene has CDR1 SGHTA and CDR2 FQGNSA. The CDR3 runs to 18 residues. Trimming at V came to 2 bases and at J to 0 bases, leaving 10 bases not matched to a gene. CDR3 loop: CASSLPGVASGSSYEQYF. DNA of the CDR3: TGTGCCAGCAGCTTACCAGGGGTCGCTAGCGGGAGCTCCTACGAGCAGTACTTC.

The chain has TRBV19 and TRBJ2-3; the match to TRBD1 covers 12 bases. V was pared by 8 bases and J by 6 bases, with 18 bases of the junction left unmatched. The CDR3 totals 18 residues. Germline V CDR1 and CDR2: LNHDA, SQIVND (reference sequence). The chain's CDR3 is CASCPGQGARSHGDTQYF. DNA of the CDR3: TGTGCCAGTTGCCCGGGACAGGGGGCGCGCTCCCACGGGGATACGCAGTATTTT. Variable domain in full (rest from reference TRBV19 and TRBJ2-3): DGGITQSPKYLFRKEGQNVTLSCEQNLNHDAMYWYRQDPGQGLRLIYYSQIVNDFQKGDIAEGYSVSREKKESFPLTVTSAQKNPTAFYLCASCPGQGARSHGDTQYFGPGTRLTVL.

The genes are TRBV11-2 and TRBJ2-7, with TRBD2 identical over 7 bases. J was trimmed by 3 bases and V by 3 bases; bases with no gene match: 11. The CDR3 loop spans 16 amino acids. In germline, CDR1 is SGHAT, CDR2 FQNNGV. The CDR3 DNA follows: TGTGCCAGCAGCTTCCCGACTATGGGACTATTCTACGAGCAGTACTTC. It translates to CASSFPTMGLFYEQYF.

The chain links TRBV19 to TRBJ2-1, with D maybe TRBD1 (7 bases). Germline V gives CDR1 LNHDA, CDR2 SQIVND (reference sequence). Trimming stripped 5 bases from V and 15 bases from J, with 26 bases between. The CDR3 spans 15 residues. The CDR3 here is CASSYTGDSEKGRFF. In DNA, the CDR3 is TGTGCCAGTAGTTACACAGGGGACTCCGAAAAGGGGAGGTTCTTC.

The rearrangement uses TRBV5-6 and TRBJ2-7; 7 bases fit TRBD2. V lost 0 bases to trimming and J lost 2 bases; unmatched junction nucleotides: 5. This CDR3 has 15 amino acids. Germline lookup yields CDR1 SGHDT and CDR2 YYEEEE. In nucleotides, the CDR3 is TGTGCCAGCAGCTTGGGCGGGAGAAGGACCTACGAGCAGTACTTC. It yields the protein CASSLGGRRTYEQYF.

The chain recombines TRBV5-1 with TRBJ2-1; possible D gene TRBD2, 6 bases. CDR3 length: 15 residues. Germline CDR1 SGHRS, CDR2 YFSETQ. Trimming left V 1 base short and J 5 bases short, with 13 bases between. The CDR3 DNA reads TGCGCCAGCAGCTTGTCAGCGGGCCCTCACAATGAGCAGTTCTTC. This sequence encodes CASSLSAGPHNEQFF.